This TCR beta chain was documented in a study of OX40 agonist ivuxolimab in advanced cancers. About the full investigation: Ivuxolimab was a fully human IgG2 agonistic monoclonal antibody targeting the costimulatory receptor OX40 (CD134). Intravenous ivuxolimab was administered to patients every 2 weeks at six dose levels: 0.01, 0.1, 0.3, 1.5, 3 and 10 mg/kg. Among the approximately 50 dose-escalation patients, about 20 had hepatocellular carcinoma, some 15 melanoma, 9 renal cell carcinoma and 9 head and neck cancer. The dose-escalation cohort was about 86% male with a mean age of about 60 years, ranging from about 23 to 85. Prior anti-PD-1, anti-PD-L1 or anti-CTLA-4 therapy was permitted, and checkpoint inhibitors had been received by under 50% of dose-escalation patients. Three dose-escalation patients achieved partial responses, one with hepatocellular carcinoma and two with cutaneous melanoma. Peripheral TCRbeta sequencing aimed to test whether ivuxolimab altered TCR sequence diversity and caused clonal T-cell expansion. The paper covers the monotherapy dose-escalation part of the phase I ivuxolimab trial, which included N = 52 patients. Points the paper makes about the study in general: Low levels of normalized T-cell clonal expansion were also seen in some nonresponding patients. Clonal expansion of both CD4+ and CD8+ blood T cells was observed from baseline to week 6 at doses 0.1 to 3.0 mg/kg. After ivuxolimab, more expanded clones were found on average in CD8+ T cells than in CD4+ T cells. In partial responders in the 0.1-3.0 mg/kg groups, normalized peripheral clonal expansion was found to be among the lowest, especially among CD8+ T cells. Which antigens the clonally expanded peripheral T cells were specific for was not determined.

Genomic DNA was extracted from sorted cells for sequencing of the TCRbeta CDR3 region. TCRbeta CDR3 regions were sequenced using the immunoSEQ Assay. TCRdb holds this immuneACCESS table with in-frame rearrangements only. Some clones are missing; in checked studies, unresolved V genes explain under half, and the rest has no known cause. The sample table lists 50,000 to 65,000 clones, approximately 85% of them with a count of one. About 1% of the sample comes from the top ten. A remark on this clone: Its cognate antigen has yet to be identified. Base qualities are not recorded, but no much larger clone differs from it by a single base.

From a lookup of the germline V gene, CDR1 and CDR2 are SNHLY and FYNNEI. V loses 6 bases of germline sequence and J loses 8 bases, and the interval between the two ends is 13 bases. From the cysteine through the phenylalanine, the CDR3 covers 12 amino acids. Only the CDR3 portion is preserved as DNA: 36 bases, with reading frame beginning at the first base. The trial excluded patients who had a history of autoimmune disease or were on systemic immunosuppression. Peripheral blood for TCR sequencing was collected from all dose cohorts at baseline, on cycle 4 day 1, and on cycle 7 day 1. Samples were obtained from an open-label, multicenter, first-in-human phase I dose-escalation trial of ivuxolimab. Adults with locally advanced or metastatic head and neck squamous cell, hepatocellular, melanoma or renal cell carcinoma were enrolled in the trial. Before TCR sequencing, CD4+ T cells and CD8+ T cells from peripheral blood were sorted into separate populations.

The sequences come from CD4+ or CD8+ T cells sorted from blood, collected in a trial of the OX40 agonist ivuxolimab. Recombination linked TRBV2 to TRBJ1-2, with no D gene named confidently. This sequence was found in an adult with an advanced solid tumor such as melanoma, head and neck, liver or kidney cancer. Here the CDR3 is given as CASSPVPGGYTF. The nucleotides are TGTGCCAGCAGCCCTGTCCCGGGAGGCTACACCTTC.